Shown below are 10 T cell receptor beta chains from a single sample sequenced in a study of T cell repertoires in cytomegalovirus infection. Their recognized antigens are unknown. In TCRdb, the reads were re-called with MiXCR into one record per CDR3 protein. This sample has just over 450,000 distinct CDR3 sequences, with about 42% found just once. The specimen comprised cultured PBMCs, sampled from culture after CMV antigen stimulation. Every receptor here comes from a human donor in good health (CMV status not recorded). Some clones in this sample may be carry-over from other donors' samples.

V gene TRBV6-2 or TRBV6-3 combines with J gene TRBJ2-3, with TRBD2 matching 12 bases. The V and J ends lost 2 bases and 0 bases, in that order; junction bases with no gene match: 0. The germline V gene encodes CDR1 MNHEY and CDR2 SVGEGT. The CDR3 is 16 amino acids. The CDR3 protein is CASSYGTSGSTDTQYF. Written as DNA, the CDR3 is TGTGCCAGCAGTTACGGGACTAGCGGGAGCACAGATACGCAGTATTTT.

This clonotype was counted only a few times. The V and J genes are TRBV7-6 and TRBJ2-5; D ambiguous. Germline CDR1 is SGHVS and CDR2 is FNYEAQ. There are 11 residues in the CDR3. Here the CDR3 reads CASKARETQYF. The CDR3 nucleotides read TGTGCTTCTAAGGCGAGAGAGACCCAGTACTTC.

The chain has TRBV20-1 and TRBJ1-1; no clear D gene. Germline CDR1 and CDR2: DFQATT and SNEGSKA (reference sequence). CDR3 length equals 14 residues. V gave up 5 bases and J gave up 2 bases, with 15 bases separating them. The CDR3 spells CSAETTGGNTEAFF. CDR3 coding DNA: TGCAGTGCTGAGACGACGGGTGGAAACACTGAAGCTTTCTTT.

The chain combines TRBV10-3 with TRBJ2-7; the match to TRBD1 covers 11 bases. The CDR3 contains 16 residues. V lost 0 bases and J lost 4; bases outside the gene matches: 5. Germline V gene lookup returns CDR1 ENHRY and CDR2 SYGVKD. The CDR3 DNA follows: TGTGCCATCAGTGAGTCAGGGGGACAGGGGGTTTACGAGCAGTACTTC. Translating it yields CAISESGGQGVYEQYF.

The chain couples TRBV6-2 or TRBV6-3 to TRBJ2-3; the D gene is possibly TRBD2 (6 bases). This CDR3 spans 14 amino acids. Per germline, CDR1 MNHEY and CDR2 SVGEGT. The V and J ends lost 8 bases and 6 bases respectively, with 18 bases between them. The CDR3 reads CASLRTFREDTQYF. The DNA of the CDR3 is TGTGCCAGCCTCCGGACTTTCCGGGAGGATACGCAGTATTTT.

In DNA, the CDR3 is TGCGCCAGCAGCCAAGGGGGACTAGCGGGAGGGTTATACAATGAGCAGTTCTTC. Translation: CASSQGGLAGGLYNEQFF. J is TRBJ2-1 and V is TRBV4-1; 16 bases agree with TRBD2. V shed 1 base, J shed 4 bases, and the junction held 4 bases outside the gene matches. The CDR3 has 18 amino acids. Germline V gives CDR1 MGHRA, CDR2 YSYEKL.

This chain links TRBV7-8 with TRBJ2-1; D may be TRBD2 (6 bases). V lost 0 bases to trimming and J lost 5 bases, with 17 bases between them. Germline V CDR1 and CDR2: SGHVS, FQNEAQ. The CDR3 is made up of 17 amino acids. The CDR3 here is CASSLAPRLARNNEQFF. The CDR3 DNA is TGTGCCAGCAGCTTAGCGCCGAGGCTAGCGAGAAACAATGAGCAGTTCTTC.

The chain links TRBV6-5 to TRBJ2-3; either TRBD1 or TRBD2 may supply D (5 bases each). The CDR3 sequence is 14 residues long. The germline gives CDR1 MNHEY, CDR2 SVGAGI. Trimming took 0 bases from V and 6 from J, leaving 10 bases between them. DNA of the CDR3: TGTGCCAGCAGTTACTCGGAAGGGGAGGATACGCAGTATTTT. It is translated as CASSYSEGEDTQYF.

This clonotype has at least ten counts. The gene calls are TRBV7-2 and TRBJ1-1, with 10 nucleotides matching TRBD1. With V trimmed by 3 bases and J by 11 bases, 6 bases remained unmatched. This CDR3 contains 13 residues. In germline, CDR1 is SGHTA, CDR2 FQGNSA. DNA for the CDR3: TGTGCCAGCAGCTTGGCCCGACAGGGGGCTGCTTTCTTT. Its protein is CASSLARQGAAFF.

The chain uses TRBV7-8 and TRBJ1-5, with D possibly TRBD1 on 5 matching bases. Trimming removed 3 bases from V and 0 bases from J, with 6 bases in between. The germline gives CDR1 SGHVS, CDR2 FQNEAQ. The CDR3 is 14 amino acids. The CDR3 nucleotides are TGTGCCAGCAGCTTCGGGGCTAGCAATCAGCCCCAGCATTTT. This gives the protein CASSFGASNQPQHF.